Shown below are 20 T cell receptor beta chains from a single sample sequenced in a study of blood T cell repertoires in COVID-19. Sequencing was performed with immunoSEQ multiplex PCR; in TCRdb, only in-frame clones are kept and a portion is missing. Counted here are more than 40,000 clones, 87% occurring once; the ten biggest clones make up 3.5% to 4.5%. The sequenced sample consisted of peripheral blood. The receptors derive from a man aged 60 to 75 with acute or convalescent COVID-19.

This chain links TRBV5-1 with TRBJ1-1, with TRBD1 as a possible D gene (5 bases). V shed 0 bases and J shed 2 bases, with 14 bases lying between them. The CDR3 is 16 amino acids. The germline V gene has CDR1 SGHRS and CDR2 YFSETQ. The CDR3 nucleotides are TGCGCCAGCAGCTTGGCGGACATCCCTTCAAACACTGAAGCTTTCTTT. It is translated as CASSLADIPSNTEAFF.

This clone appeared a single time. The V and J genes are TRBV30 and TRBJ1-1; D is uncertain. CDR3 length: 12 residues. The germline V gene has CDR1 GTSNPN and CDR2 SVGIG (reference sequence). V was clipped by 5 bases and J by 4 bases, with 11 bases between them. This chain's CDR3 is CAWGRGFTEAFF. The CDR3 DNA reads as TGTGCCTGGGGACGGGGTTTCACTGAAGCTTTCTTT.

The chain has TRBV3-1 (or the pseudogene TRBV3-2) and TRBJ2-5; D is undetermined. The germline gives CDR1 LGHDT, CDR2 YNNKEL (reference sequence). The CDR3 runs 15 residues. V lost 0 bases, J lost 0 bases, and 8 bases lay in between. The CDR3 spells CASSQDPGYQETQYF. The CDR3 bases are TGTGCCAGCAGCCAAGATCCCGGTTACCAAGAGACCCAGTACTTC.

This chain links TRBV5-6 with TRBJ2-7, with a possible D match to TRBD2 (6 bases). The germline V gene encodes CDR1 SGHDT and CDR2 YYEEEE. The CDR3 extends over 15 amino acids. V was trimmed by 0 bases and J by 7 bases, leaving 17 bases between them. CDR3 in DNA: TGTGCCAGCAGCTTGGTTGAAAGCAGGGCGGGAGAGCAGTACTTC. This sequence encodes CASSLVESRAGEQYF.

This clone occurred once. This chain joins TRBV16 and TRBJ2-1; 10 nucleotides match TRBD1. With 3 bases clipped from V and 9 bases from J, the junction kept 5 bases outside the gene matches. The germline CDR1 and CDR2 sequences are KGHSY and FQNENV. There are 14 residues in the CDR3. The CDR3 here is CASSHPDRGSEQFF. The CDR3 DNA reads TGTGCCAGCAGCCACCCGGACAGGGGGTCTGAGCAGTTCTTC.

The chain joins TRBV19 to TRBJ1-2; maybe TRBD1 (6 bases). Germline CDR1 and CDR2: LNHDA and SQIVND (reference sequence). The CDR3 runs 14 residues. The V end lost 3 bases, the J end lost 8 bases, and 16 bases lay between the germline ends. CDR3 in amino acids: CASSIGGGARGYTF. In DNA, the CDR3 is TGTGCCAGTAGTATCGGGGGGGGCGCGAGAGGCTACACCTTC.

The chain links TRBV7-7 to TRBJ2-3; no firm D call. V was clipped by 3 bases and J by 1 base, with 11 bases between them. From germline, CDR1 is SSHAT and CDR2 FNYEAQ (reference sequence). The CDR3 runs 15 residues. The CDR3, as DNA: TGTGCCAGCAGCTTGTCGGGTCGAGGCACAGATACGCAGTATTTT. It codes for CASSLSGRGTDTQYF.

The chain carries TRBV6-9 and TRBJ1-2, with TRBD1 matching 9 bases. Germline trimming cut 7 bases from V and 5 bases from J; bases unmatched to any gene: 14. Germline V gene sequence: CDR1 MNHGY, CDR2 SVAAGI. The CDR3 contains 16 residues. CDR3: CASTPRGQGYLYGYTF. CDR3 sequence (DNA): TGTGCCAGCACCCCAAGGGGACAGGGTTACTTGTATGGCTACACCTTC.

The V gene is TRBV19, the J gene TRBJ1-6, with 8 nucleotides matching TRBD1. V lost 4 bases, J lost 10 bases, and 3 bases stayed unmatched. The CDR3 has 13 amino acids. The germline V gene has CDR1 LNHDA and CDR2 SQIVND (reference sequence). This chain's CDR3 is CASSTGGRSPLHF. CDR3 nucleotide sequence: TGTGCCAGTAGTACAGGGGGCCGATCACCCCTCCACTTT.

CDR3 amino acids: CASSHRVGLAGVKEQYF. In nucleotides, the CDR3 is TGTGCCAGCAGCCACAGGGTCGGGTTGGCAGGGGTGAAAGAGCAGTACTTC. The chain employs TRBV3-1 (or the pseudogene TRBV3-2) and TRBJ2-7, with D perhaps matching TRBD1 (6 bases). Per germline, CDR1 LGHDT and CDR2 YNNKEL (reference sequence). Trimming removed 3 bases at V and 7 bases at J, with 25 bases between. CDR3 length: 17 residues.

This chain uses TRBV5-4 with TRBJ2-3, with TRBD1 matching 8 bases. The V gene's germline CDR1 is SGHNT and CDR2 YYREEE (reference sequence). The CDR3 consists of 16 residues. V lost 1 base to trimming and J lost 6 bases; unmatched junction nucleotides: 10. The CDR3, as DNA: TGTGCCAGCAGCTTGCCCGGACAGGGTTTGGCGGATACGCAGTATTTT. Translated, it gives CASSLPGQGLADTQYF.

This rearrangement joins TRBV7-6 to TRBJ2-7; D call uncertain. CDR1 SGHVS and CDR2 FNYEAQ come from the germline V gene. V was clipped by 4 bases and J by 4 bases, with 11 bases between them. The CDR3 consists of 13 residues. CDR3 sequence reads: CASSSTYGYEQYF. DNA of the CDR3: TGTGCCAGCAGCTCAACCTACGGGTACGAGCAGTACTTC.

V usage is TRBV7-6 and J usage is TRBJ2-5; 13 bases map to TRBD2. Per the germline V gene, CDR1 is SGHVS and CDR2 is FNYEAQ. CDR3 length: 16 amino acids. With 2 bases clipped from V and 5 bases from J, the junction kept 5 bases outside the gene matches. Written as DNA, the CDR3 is TGTGCCAGCAGCTTAACTAGCGGGGGGGCCCAGGAGACCCAGTACTTC. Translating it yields CASSLTSGGAQETQYF. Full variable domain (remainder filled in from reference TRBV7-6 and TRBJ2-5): GAGVSQSPRYKVTKRGQDVALRCDPISGHVSLYWYRQALGQGPEFLTYFNYEAQQDKSGLPNDRFSAERPEGSISTLTIQRTEQRDSAMYRCASSLTSGGAQETQYFGPGTRLLVL.

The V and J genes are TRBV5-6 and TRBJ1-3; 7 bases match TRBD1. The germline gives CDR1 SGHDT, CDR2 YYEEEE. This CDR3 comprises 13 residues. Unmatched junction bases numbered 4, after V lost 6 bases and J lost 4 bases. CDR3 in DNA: TGTGCCAGCAACCCGGGACAGGGAAACACCATATATTTT. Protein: CASNPGQGNTIYF.

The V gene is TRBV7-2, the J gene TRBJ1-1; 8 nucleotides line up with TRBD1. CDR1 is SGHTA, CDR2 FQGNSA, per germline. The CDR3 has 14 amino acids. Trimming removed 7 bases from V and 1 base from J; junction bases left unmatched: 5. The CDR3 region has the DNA TGTGCCAGCACCTGGACAGGGCAGAACACTGAAGCTTTCTTT. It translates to CASTWTGQNTEAFF. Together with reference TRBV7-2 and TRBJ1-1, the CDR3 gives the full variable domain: GAGVSQSPSNKVTEKGKDVELRCDPISGHTALYWYRQSLGQGLEFLIYFQGNSAPDKSGLPSDRFSAERTGGSVSTLTIQRTQQEDSAVYLCASTWTGQNTEAFFGQGTRLTVV.

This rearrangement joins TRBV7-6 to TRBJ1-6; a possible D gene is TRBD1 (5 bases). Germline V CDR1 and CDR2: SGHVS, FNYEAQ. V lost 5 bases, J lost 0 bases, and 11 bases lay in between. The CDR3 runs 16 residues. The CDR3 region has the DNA TGTGCCAGCAGCCTGACTGACAGCTCCTATAATTCACCCCTCCACTTT. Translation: CASSLTDSSYNSPLHF.

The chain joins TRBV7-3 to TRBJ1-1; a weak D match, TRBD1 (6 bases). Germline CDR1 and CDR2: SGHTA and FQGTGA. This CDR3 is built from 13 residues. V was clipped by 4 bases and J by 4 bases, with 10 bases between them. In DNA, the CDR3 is TGTGCCAGCAGCTCTGGACAGCGCACTGAAGCTTTCTTT. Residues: CASSSGQRTEAFF.

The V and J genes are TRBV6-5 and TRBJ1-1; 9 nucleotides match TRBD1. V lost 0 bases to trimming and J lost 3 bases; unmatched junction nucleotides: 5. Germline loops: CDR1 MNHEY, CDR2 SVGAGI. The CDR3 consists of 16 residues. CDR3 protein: CASSYSMGQGYTEAFF. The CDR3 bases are TGTGCCAGCAGTTACTCGATGGGACAGGGATACACTGAAGCTTTCTTT.

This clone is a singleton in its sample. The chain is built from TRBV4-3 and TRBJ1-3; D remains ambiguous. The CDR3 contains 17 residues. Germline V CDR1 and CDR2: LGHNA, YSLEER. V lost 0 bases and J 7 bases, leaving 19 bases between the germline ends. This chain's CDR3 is CASSQDPTWETWNTIYF. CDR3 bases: TGCGCCAGCAGCCAAGATCCCACCTGGGAGACTTGGAACACCATATATTTT.

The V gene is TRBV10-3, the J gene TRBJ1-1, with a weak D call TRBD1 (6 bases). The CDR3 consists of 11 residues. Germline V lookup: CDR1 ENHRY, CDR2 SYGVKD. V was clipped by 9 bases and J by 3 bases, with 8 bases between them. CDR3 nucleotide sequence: TGTGCCATGGCAGGGGACACTGAAGCTTTCTTT. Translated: CAMAGDTEAFF.